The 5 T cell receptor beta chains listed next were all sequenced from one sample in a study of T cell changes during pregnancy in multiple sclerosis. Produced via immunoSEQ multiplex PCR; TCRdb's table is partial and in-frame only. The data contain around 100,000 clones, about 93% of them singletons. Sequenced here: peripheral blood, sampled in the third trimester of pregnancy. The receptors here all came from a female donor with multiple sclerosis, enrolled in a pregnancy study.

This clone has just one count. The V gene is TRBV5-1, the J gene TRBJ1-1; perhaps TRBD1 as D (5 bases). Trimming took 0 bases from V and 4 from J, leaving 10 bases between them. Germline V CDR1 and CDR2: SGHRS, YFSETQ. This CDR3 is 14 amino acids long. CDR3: CASSLERTITEAFF. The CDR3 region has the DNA TGCGCCAGCAGCTTGGAGAGGACAATCACTGAAGCTTTCTTT.

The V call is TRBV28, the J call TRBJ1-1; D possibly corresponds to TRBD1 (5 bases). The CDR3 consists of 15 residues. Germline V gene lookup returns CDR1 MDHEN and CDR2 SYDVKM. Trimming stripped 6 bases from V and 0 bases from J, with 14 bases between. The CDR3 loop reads CASRAWTSMNTEAFF. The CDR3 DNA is TGTGCCAGCAGGGCCTGGACAAGCATGAACACTGAAGCTTTCTTT.

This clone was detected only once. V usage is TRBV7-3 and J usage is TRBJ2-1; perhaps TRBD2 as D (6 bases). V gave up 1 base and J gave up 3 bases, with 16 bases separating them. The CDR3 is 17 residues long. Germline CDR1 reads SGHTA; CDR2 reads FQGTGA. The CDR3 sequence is CASSLMPRGLGYNEQFF. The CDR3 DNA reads TGTGCCAGCAGCTTAATGCCTCGGGGACTGGGCTACAATGAGCAGTTCTTC.

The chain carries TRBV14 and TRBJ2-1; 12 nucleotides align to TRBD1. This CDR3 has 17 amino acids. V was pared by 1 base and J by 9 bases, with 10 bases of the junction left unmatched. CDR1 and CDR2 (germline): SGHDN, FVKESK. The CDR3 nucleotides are TGTGCCAGCAGCCAAGTGGGACAGGGGGCTCGGTTACCTGAGCAGTTCTTC. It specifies CASSQVGQGARLPEQFF.

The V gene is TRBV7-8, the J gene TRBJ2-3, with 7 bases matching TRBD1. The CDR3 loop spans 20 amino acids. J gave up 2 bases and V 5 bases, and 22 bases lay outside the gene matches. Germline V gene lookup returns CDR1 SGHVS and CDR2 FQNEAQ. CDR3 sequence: CASSAGDRAGNLLITDTQYF. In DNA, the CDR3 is TGTGCCAGCAGCGCGGGTGACAGGGCAGGGAATCTCCTCATCACAGATACGCAGTATTTT.